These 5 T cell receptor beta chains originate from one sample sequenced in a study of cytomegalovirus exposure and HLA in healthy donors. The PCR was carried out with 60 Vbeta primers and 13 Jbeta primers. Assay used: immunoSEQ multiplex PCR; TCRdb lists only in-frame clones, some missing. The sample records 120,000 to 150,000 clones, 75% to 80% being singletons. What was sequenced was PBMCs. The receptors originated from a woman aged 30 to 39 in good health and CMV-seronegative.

CDR3 sequence (DNA): TGTGCCAGCAGCGCGTTGGGGACAGGCTTCGACGAGCAGTACTTC. It yields the protein CASSALGTGFDEQYF. V and J are TRBV9 and TRBJ2-7; 8 nucleotides agree with TRBD1. Germline V lookup: CDR1 SGDLS, CDR2 YYNGEE. The CDR3 consists of 15 residues. The trim removed 3 bases at V and 5 bases at J, leaving 10 bases unmatched.

The CDR3 nucleotides are TGTGCCAGCAGTTTTGGAGCGAACACCGGGGAGCTGTTTTTT. Amino acid sequence: CASSFGANTGELFF. The chain recombines TRBV6-6 with TRBJ2-2; D unclear. The V end lost 4 bases, the J end lost 0 bases, and 6 bases lay between the germline ends. In germline, CDR1 is MNHNY, CDR2 SVGAGI (reference sequence). The CDR3 extends over 14 amino acids.

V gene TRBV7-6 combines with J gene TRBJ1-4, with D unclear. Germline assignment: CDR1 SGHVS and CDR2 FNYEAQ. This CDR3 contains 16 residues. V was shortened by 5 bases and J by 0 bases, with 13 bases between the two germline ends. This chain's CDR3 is CASSTREGATNEKLFF. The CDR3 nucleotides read TGTGCCAGCAGCACCCGCGAGGGTGCAACTAATGAAAAACTGTTTTTT.

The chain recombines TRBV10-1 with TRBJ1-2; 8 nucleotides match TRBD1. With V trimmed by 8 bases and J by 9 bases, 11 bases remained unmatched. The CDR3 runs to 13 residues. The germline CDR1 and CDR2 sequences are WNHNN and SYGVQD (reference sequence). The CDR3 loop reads CASGKRDRRRYTF. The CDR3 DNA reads TGCGCCAGCGGAAAAAGGGACAGGAGGCGCTACACCTTC.

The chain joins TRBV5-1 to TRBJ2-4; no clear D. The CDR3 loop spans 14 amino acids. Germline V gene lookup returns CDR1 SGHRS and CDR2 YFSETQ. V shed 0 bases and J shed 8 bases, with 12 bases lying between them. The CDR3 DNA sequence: TGCGCCAGCAGCTTGGGACTGGTGTGGGACATTCAGTACTTC. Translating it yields CASSLGLVWDIQYF.